The T cell receptor beta chain under discussion was sequenced for a study of blood T cell repertoires in COVID-19. Looking at the study overall: The origin of the acute and convalescent COVID-19 samples was the United States, Italy and Spain.

The CDR3 runs to 16 residues. The germline V gene encodes CDR1 SEHNR and CDR2 FQNEAQ (reference sequence). Trimming removed 1 base from V and 0 bases from J, with 13 bases in between. Sequencing was performed with immunoSEQ multiplex PCR; in TCRdb, only in-frame clones are kept and a portion is missing. Counted here are approximately 52,000 clones, 75% to 95% occurring once; the ten biggest clones make up 5.5% to 6.5%. Material for sequencing was peripheral blood. The chain carries TRBV7-9 and TRBJ2-7; D remains ambiguous. This sequence originates from a man between 50 and 59 years old with active COVID-19. CDR3 in DNA: TGTGCCAGCAGCTTAGACCCAGCGAGGAGCTCCTACGAGCAGTACTTC. This codes for CASSLDPARSSYEQYF.